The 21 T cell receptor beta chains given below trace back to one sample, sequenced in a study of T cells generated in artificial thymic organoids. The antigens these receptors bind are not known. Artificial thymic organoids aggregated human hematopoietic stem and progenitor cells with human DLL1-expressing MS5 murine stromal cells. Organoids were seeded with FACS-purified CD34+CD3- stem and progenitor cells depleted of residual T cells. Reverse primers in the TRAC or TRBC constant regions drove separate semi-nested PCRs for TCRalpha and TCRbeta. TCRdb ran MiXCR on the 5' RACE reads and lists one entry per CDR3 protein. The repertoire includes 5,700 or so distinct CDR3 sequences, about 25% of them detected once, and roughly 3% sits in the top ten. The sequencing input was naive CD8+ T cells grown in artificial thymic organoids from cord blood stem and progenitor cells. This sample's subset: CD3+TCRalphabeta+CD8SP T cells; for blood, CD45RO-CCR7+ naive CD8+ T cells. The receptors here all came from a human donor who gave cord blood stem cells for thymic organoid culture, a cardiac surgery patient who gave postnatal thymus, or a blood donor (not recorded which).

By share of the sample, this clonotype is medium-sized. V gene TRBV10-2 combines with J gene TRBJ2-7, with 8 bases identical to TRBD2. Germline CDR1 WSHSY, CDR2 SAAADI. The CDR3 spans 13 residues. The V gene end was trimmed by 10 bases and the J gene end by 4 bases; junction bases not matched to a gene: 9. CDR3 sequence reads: CATKRTSRYEQYF. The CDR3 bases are TGCGCCACTAAACGGACTAGCAGGTACGAGCAGTACTTC.

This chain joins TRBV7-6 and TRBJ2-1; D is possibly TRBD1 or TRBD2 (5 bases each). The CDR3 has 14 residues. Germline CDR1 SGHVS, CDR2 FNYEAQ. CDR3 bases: TGTATCAACGCAGAGTACATGGGGGACAATGAGCAGTTCTTC. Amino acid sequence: CINAEYMGDNEQFF.

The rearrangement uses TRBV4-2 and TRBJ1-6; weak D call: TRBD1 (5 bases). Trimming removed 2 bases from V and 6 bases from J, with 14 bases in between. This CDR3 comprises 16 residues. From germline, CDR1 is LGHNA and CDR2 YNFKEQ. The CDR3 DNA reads TGTGCCAGCAGCCAAATGACGGGGGTGGGTAATTCACCCCTCCACTTT. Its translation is CASSQMTGVGNSPLHF.

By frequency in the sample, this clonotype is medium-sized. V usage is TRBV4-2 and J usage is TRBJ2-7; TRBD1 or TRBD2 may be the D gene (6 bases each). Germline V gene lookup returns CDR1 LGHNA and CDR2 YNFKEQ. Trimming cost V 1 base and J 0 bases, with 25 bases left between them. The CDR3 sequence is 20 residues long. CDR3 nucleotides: TGTGCCAGCAGCCAAGGTCCCTTAGGTGCGGGGACAAGCTTCTCCTACGAGCAGTACTTC. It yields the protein CASSQGPLGAGTSFSYEQYF.

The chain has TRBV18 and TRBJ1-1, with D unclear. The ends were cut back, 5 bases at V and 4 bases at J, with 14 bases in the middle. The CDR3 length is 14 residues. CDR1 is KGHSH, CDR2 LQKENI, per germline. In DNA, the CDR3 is TGTGCCAGCTCATGTGCGAGGTGGGGCACTGAAGCTTTCTTT. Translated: CASSCARWGTEAFF.

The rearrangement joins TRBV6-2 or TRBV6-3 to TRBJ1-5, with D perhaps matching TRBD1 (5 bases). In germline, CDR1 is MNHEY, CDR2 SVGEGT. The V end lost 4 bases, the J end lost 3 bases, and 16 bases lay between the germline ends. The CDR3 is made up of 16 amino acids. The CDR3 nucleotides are TGTGCCAGCAGTTCCCTCTGCCGGGACTCCAATCAGCCCCAGCATTTT. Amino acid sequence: CASSSLCRDSNQPQHF.

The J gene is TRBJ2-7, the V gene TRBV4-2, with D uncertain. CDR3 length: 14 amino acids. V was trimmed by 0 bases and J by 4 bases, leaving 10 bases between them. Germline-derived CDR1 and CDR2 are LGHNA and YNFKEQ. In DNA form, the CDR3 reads TGTGCCAGCAGCCAAGATAGATTTCCATACGAGCAGTACTTC. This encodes CASSQDRFPYEQYF.

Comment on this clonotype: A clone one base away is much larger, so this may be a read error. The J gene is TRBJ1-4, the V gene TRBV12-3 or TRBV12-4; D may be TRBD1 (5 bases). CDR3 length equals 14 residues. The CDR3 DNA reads TGTGCCGGCAGTTTACCAGGGCCCGGGGAAAAACTGTTTTTT. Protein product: CAGSLPGPGEKLFF.

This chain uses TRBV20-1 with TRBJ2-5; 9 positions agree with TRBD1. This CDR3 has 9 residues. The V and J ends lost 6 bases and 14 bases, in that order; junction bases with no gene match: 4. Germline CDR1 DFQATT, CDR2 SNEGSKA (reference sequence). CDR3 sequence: CSAPGQGYF. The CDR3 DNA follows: TGCAGTGCGCCGGGACAGGGCTACTTC.

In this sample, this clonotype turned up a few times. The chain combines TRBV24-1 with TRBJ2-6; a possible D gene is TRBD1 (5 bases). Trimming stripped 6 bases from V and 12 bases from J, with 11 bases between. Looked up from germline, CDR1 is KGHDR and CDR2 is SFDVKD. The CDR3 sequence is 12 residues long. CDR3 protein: CATSTRAGVLTF. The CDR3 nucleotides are TGTGCCACCAGTACCAGGGCCGGCGTCCTGACTTTC.

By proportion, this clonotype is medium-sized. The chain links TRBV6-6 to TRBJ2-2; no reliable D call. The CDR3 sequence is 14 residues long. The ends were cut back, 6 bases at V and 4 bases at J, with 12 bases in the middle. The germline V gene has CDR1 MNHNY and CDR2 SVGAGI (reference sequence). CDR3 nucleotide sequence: TGTGCCAGCAGCCCCTTAAGGGTCACCGGGGAGCTGTTTTTT. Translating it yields CASSPLRVTGELFF.

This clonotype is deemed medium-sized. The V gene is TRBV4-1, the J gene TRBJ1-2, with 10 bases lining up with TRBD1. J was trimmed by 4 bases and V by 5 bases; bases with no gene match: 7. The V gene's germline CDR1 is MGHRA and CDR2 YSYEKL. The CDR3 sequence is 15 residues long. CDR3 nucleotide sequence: TGCGCCAGCAGCGGCCGGGACAGGGGTCTCTATGGCTACACCTTC. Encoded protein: CASSGRDRGLYGYTF.

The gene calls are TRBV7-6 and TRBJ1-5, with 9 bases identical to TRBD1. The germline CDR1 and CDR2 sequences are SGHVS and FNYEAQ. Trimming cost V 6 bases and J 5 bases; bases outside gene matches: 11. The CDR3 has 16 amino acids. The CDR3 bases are TGTGCCAGCAGTCCCCTAGGGGACAGGGTCCATCAGCCCCAGCATTTT. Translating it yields CASSPLGDRVHQPQHF.

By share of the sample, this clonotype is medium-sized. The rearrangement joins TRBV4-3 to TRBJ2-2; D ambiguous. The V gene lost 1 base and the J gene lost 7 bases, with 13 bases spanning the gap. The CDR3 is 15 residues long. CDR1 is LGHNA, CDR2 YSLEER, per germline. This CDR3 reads CASSQACRSGGELFF. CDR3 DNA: TGCGCCAGCAGCCAAGCGTGCAGATCGGGCGGGGAGCTGTTTTTT.

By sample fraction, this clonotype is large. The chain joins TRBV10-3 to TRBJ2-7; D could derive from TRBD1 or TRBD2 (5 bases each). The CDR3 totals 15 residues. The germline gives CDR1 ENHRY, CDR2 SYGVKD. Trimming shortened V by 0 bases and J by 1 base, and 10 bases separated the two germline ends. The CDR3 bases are TGTGCCATCAGTGAGTCGAGCTGGGGGTCCTACGAGCAGTACTTC. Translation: CAISESSWGSYEQYF.

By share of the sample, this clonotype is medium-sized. CDR3 loop: CASSFGSQPQHF. CDR3 DNA: TGTGCCAGCAGCTTCGGGAGTCAGCCCCAGCATTTT. The V call is TRBV7-2, the J call TRBJ1-5; D remains unclear. Trimming removed 3 bases from V and 6 bases from J, with 6 bases in between. This CDR3 is built from 12 residues. From germline, CDR1 is SGHTA and CDR2 FQGNSA.

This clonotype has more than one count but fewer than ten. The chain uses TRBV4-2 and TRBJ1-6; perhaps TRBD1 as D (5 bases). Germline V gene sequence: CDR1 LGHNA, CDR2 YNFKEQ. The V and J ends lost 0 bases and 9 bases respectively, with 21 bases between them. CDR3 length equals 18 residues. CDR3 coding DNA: TGTGCCAGCAGCCAAGACCGGTCCTGCCCCGAGGGGATTTCACCCCTCCACTTT. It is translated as CASSQDRSCPEGISPLHF.

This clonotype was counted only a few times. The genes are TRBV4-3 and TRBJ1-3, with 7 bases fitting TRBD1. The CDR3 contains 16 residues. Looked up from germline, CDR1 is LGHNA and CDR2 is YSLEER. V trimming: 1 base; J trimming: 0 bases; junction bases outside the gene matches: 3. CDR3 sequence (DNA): TGCGCCAGCAGCCAAGGGACAGGCGTCTCTGGAAACACCATATATTTT. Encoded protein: CASSQGTGVSGNTIYF.

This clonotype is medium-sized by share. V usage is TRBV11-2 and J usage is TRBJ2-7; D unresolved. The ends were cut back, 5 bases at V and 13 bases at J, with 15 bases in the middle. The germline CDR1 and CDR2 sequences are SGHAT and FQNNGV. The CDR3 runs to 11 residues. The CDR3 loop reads CASSLGPVDYF. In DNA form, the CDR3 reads TGTGCCAGCAGCCTCGGACCAGTTGACTACTTC.

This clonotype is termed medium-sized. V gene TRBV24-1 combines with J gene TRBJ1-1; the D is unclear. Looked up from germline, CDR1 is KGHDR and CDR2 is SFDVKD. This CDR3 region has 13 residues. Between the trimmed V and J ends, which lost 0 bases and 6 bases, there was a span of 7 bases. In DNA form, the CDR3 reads TGTGCCACCAGTGATTTGCGAGGGTCTGAAGCTTTCTTT. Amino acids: CATSDLRGSEAFF.

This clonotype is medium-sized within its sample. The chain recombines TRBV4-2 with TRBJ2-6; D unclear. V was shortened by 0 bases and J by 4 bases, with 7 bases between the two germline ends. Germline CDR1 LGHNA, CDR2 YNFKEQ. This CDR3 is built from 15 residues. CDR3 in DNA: TGTGCCAGCAGCCAAGATTTATGGGGGGCCAACGTCCTGACTTTC. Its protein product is CASSQDLWGANVLTF.